This T cell receptor (beta chain) was observed in a study of blood T cell repertoires in COVID-19. Study background: Sources were T cells, B-cell-depleted T cells, or PBMCs; the material itself was cDNA or gDNA.

Sequencing used immunoSEQ multiplex PCR; TCRdb keeps in-frame clones, though not all of them. The repertoire holds just under 250,000 clones, with roughly 91% as singletons. Trimming at V came to 4 bases and at J to 3 bases, leaving 6 bases not matched to a gene. The CDR3 has 14 amino acids. The germline V gene encodes CDR1 SGHRS and CDR2 YFSETQ. The sample taken for sequencing was PBMCs or T cells enriched from blood (not recorded which). V usage is TRBV5-1 and J usage is TRBJ1-2, with 7 bases identical to TRBD1. The TCR originated in a woman aged 25 to 39 who had recovered from COVID-19. The DNA for the CDR3 is TGCGCCAGCAGCGTGACAGGGTCGGACTATGGCTACACCTTC. Translation: CASSVTGSDYGYTF.